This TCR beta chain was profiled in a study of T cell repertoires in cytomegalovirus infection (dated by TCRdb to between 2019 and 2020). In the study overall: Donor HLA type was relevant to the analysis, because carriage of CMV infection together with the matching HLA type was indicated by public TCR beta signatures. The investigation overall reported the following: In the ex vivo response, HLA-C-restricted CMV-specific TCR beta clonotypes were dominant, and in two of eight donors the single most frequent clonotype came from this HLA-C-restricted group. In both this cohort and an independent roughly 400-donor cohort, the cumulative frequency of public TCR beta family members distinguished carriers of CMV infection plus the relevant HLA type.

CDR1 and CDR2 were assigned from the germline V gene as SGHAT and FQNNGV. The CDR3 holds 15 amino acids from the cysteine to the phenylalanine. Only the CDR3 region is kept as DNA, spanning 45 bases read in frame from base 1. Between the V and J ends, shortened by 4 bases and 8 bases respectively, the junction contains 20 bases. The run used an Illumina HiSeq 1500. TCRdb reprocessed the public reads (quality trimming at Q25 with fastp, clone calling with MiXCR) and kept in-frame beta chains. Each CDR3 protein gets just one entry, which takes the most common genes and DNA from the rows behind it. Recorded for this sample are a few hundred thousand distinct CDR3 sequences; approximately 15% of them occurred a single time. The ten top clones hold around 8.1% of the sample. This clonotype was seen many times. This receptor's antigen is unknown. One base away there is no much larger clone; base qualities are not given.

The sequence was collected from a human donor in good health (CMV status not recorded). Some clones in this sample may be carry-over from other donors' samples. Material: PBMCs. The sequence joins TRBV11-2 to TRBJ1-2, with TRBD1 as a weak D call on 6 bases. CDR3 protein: CASSSYDRSTYGYTF. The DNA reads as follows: TGTGCCAGCAGCTCCTACGACAGGTCGACTTACGGCTACACCTTC.